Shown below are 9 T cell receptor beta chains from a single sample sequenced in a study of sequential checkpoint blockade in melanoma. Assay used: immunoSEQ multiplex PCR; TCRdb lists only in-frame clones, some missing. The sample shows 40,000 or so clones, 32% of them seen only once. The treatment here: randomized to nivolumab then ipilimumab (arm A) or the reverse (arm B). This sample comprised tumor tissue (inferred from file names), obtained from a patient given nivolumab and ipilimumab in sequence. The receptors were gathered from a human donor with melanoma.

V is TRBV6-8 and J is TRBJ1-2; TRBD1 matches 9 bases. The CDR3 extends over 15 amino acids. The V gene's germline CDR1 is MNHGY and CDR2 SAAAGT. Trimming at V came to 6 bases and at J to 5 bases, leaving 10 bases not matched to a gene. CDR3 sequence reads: CASSASGTGSYGYTF. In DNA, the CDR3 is TGTGCCAGCAGCGCCTCCGGGACAGGGTCATATGGCTACACCTTC.

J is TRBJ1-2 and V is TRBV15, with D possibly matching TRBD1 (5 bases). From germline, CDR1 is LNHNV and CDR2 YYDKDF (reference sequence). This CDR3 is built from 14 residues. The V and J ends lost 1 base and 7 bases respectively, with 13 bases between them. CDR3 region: CATSRGVQGGGYTF. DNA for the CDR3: TGTGCCACCAGCAGAGGAGTTCAGGGAGGTGGCTACACCTTC.

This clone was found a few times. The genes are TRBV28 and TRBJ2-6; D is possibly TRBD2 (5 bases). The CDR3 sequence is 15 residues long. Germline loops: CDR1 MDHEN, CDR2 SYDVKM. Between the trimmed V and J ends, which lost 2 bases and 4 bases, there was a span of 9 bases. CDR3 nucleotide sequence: TGTGCCAGCAGTTTAGAGGGTACCGGGGCCAACGTCCTGACTTTC. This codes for CASSLEGTGANVLTF.

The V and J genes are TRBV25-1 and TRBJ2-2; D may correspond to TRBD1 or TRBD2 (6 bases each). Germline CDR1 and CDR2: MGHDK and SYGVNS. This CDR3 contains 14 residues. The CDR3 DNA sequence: TGTCACGGTAGGGGGGATACGAACACCGGGGAGCTGTTTTTT. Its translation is CHGRGDTNTGELFF. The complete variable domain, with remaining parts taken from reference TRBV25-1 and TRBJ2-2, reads EADIYQTPRYLVIGTGKKITLECSQTMGHDKMYWYQQDPGMELHLIHYSYGVNSTEKGDLSSESTVSRIRTEHFPLTLESARPSHTSQYLCHGRGDTNTGELFFGEGSRLTVL.

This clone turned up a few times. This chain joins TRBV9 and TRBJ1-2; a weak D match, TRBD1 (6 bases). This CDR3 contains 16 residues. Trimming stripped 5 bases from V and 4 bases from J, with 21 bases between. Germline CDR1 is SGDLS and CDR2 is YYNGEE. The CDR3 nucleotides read TGTGCCAGCAGTCAACTTGCGACGGAGACAGGCTATGGCTACACCTTC. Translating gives CASSQLATETGYGYTF.

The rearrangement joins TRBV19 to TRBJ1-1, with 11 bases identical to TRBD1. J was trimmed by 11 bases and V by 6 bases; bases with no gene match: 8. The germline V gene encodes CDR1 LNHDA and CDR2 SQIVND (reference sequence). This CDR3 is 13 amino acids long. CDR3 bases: TGTGCCAGTAGCCGTGGGGACAGGGGGAAGGCTTTCTTT. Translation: CASSRGDRGKAFF.

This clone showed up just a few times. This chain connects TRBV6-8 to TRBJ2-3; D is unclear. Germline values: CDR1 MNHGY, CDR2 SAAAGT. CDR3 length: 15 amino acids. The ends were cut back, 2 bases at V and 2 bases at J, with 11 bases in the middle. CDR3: CASSYTDTLTDTQYF. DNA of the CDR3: TGTGCCAGCAGTTACACAGATACTCTCACAGATACGCAGTATTTT.

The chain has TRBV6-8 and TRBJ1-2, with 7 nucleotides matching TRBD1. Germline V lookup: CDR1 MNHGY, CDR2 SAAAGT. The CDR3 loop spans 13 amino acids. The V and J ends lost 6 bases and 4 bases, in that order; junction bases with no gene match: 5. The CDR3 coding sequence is TGTGCCAGCAGCACCACAGGGGCCTATGGCTACACCTTC. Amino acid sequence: CASSTTGAYGYTF.

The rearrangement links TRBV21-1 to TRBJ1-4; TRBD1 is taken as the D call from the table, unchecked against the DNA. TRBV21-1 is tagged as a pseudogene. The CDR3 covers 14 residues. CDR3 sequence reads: CASSKLGANEKLFF. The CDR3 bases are TGTGCCAGCAGCAAGCTAGGGGCTAATGAAAAACTGTTTTTT.